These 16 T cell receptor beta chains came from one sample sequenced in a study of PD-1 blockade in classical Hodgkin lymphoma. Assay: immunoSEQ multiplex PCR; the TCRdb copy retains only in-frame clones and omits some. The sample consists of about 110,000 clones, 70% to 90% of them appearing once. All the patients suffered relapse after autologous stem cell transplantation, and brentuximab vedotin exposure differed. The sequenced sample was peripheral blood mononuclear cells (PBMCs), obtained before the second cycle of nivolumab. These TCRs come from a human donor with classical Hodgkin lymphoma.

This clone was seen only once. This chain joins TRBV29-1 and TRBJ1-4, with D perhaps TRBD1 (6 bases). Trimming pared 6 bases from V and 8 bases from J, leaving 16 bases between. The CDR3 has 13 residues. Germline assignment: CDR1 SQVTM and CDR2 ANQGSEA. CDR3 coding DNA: TGCAGCGTAGCGCGGGGGGCCGGGGAAAAACTGTTTTTT. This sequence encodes CSVARGAGEKLFF.

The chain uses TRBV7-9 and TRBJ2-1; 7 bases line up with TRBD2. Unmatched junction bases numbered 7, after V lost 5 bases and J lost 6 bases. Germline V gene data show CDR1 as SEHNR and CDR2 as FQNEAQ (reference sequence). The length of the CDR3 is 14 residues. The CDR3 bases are TGTGCCAGCAGCCTCGGGGGACTAAGCAATGAGCAGTTCTTC. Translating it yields CASSLGGLSNEQFF.

CDR3 protein: CASSPSRTSVYPGWHTF. In DNA, the CDR3 is TGTGCCAGCAGCCCCTCCAGGACTTCGGTGTATCCGGGATGGCACACCTTC. The rearrangement joins TRBV7-9 to TRBJ1-2; D remains ambiguous. The germline gives CDR1 SEHNR, CDR2 FQNEAQ (reference sequence). V lost 5 bases and J lost 12, with 31 bases in between. This CDR3 comprises 17 residues.

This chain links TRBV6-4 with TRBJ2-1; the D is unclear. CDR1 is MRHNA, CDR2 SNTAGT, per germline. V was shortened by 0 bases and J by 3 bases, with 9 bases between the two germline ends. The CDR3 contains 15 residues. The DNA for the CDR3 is TGTGCCAGCAGTGACTCGTCTGAACTCTACAATGAGCAGTTCTTC. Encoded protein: CASSDSSELYNEQFF.

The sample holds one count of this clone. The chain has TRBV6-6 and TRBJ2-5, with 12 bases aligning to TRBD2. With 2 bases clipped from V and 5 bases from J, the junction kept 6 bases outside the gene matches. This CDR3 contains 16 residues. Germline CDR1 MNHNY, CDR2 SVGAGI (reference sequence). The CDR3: CASSYGSSGRGETQYF. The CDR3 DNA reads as TGTGCCAGCAGTTACGGCTCTAGCGGGAGGGGTGAGACCCAGTACTTC.

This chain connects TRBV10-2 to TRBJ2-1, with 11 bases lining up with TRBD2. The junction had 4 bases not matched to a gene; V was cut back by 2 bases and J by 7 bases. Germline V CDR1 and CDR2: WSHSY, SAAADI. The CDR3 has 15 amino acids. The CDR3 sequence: CASSETSGSINEQFF. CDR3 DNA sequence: TGCGCCAGCAGTGAGACTAGCGGGAGTATAAATGAGCAGTTCTTC.

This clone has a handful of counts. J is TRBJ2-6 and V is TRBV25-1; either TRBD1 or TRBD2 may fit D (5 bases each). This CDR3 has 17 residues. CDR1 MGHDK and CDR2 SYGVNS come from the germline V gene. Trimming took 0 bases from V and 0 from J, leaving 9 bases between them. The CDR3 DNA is TGTGCCAGCAGTGAATATACTAGGGGCTCTGGGGCCAACGTCCTGACTTTC. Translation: CASSEYTRGSGANVLTF.

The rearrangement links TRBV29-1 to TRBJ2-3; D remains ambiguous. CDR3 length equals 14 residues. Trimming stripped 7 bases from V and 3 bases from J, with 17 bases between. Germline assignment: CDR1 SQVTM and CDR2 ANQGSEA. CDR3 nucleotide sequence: TGCAGCGGCAGAATAGTAAGTGGGACAGATACGCAGTATTTT. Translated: CSGRIVSGTDTQYF.

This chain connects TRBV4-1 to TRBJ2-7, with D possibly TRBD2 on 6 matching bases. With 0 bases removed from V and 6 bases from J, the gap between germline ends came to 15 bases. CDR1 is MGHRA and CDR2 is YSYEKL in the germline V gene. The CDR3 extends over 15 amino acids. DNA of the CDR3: TGCGCCAGCAGCCAAGATCGGTTGGCGGGAAGCGAGCAGTACTTC. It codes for CASSQDRLAGSEQYF.

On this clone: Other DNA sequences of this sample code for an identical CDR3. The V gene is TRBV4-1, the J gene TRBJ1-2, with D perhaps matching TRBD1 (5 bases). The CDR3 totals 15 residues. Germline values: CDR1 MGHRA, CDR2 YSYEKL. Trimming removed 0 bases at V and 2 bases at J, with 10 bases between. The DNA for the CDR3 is TGCGCCAGCAGCCAAGAGGCAGGGAGAAACTATGGCTACACCTTC. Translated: CASSQEAGRNYGYTF.

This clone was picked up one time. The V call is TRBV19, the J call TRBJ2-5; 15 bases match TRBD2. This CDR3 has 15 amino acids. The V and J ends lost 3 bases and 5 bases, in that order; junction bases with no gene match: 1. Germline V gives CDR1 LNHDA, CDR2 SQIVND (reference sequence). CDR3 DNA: TGTGCCAGTAGTATGGGGACTAGCGGGAGGGAGACCCAGTACTTC. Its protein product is CASSMGTSGRETQYF.

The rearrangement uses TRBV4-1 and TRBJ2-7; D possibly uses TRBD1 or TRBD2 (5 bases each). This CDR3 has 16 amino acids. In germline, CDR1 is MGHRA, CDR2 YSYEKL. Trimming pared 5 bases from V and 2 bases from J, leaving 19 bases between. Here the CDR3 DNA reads TGCGCCAGCAGCGGGCGCTTTGAGGGGAAGACCTACGAGCAGTACTTC. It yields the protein CASSGRFEGKTYEQYF.

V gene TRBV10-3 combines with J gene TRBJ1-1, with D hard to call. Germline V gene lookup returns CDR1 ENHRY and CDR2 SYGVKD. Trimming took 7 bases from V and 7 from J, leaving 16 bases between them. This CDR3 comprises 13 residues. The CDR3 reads CAIKPRSEDEAFF. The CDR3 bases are TGTGCCATCAAACCTCGTTCGGAGGATGAAGCTTTCTTT.

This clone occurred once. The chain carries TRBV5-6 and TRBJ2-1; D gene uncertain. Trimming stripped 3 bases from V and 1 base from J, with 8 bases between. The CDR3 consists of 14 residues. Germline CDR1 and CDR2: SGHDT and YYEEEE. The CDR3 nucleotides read TGTGCCAGCAGCTCCTTCCGGTCCTACAATGAGCAGTTCTTC. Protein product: CASSSFRSYNEQFF.

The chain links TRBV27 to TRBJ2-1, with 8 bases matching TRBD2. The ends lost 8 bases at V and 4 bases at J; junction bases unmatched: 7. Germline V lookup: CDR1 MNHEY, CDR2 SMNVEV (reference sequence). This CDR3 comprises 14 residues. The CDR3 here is CASGRLAYYNEQFF. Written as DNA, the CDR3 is TGTGCCAGCGGGAGACTAGCGTATTACAATGAGCAGTTCTTC.

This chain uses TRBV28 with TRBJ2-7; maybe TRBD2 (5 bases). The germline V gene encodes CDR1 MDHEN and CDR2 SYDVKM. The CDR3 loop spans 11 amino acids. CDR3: CAAGNSYEQYF. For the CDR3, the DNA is TGTGCTGCGGGCAACTCCTACGAGCAGTACTTC.